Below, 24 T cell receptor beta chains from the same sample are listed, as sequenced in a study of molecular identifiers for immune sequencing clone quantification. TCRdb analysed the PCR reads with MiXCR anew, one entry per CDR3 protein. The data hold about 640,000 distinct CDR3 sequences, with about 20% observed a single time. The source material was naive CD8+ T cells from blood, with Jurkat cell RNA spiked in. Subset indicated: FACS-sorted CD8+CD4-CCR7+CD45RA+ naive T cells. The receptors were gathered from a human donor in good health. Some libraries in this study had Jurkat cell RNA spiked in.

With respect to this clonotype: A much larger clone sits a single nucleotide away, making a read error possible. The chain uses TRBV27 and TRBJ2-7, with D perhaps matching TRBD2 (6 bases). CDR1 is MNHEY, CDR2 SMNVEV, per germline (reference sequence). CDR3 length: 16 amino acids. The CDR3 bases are TGTGCCAGCAGTTTAGTCCCGGAGGGGTCCTCCTACGTGCAGTACTTC. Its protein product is CASSLVPEGSSYVQYF.

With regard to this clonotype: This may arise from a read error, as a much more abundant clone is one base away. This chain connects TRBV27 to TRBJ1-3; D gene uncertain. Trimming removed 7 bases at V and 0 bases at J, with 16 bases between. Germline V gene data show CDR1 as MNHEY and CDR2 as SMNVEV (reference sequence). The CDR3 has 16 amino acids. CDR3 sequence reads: CASILVEGNSGNTIYF. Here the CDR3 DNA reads TGTGCCAGCATCCTCGTGGAGGGCAACTCTGGAAACACCATATATTTT.

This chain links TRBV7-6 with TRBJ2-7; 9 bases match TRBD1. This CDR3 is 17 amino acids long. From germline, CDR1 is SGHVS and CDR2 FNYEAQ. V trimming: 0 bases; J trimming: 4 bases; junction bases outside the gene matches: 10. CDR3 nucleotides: TGTGCCAGCAGCTTAGCCCCGGGACAGGGCCTTGGGTACGAGCAGTACTTC. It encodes CASSLAPGQGLGYEQYF.

The CDR3 nucleotides are TGTGCCAGCAGCTTGACAGAGAAGGTGGGTAACGAAAAACTGTTTTTT. Protein sequence: CASSLTEKVGNEKLFF. The chain has TRBV9 and TRBJ1-4; possibly TRBD1 for D (5 bases). CDR3 size: 16 residues. V lost 4 bases and J lost 8, with 21 bases in between. Germline values: CDR1 SGDLS, CDR2 YYNGEE. Combining the CDR3 with reference TRBV9 and TRBJ1-4 gives the whole variable domain DSGVTQTPKHLITATGQRVTLRCSPRSGDLSVYWYQQSLDQGLQFLIQYYNGEERAKGNILERFSAQQFPDLHSELNLSSLELGDSALYFCASSLTEKVGNEKLFFGSGTQLSVL.

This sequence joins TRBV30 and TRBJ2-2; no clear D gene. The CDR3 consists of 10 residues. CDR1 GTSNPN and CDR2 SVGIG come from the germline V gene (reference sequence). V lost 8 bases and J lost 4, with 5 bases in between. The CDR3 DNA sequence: TGTGCCCTACTCACCGGGGAGCTGTTTTTT. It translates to CALLTGELFF.

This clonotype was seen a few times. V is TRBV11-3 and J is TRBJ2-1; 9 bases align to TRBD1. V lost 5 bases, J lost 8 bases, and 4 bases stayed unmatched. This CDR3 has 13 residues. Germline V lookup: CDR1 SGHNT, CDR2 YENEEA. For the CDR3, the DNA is TGTGCCAGCAGCCGGGACAGGGTCCATGAGCAGTTCTTC. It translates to CASSRDRVHEQFF.

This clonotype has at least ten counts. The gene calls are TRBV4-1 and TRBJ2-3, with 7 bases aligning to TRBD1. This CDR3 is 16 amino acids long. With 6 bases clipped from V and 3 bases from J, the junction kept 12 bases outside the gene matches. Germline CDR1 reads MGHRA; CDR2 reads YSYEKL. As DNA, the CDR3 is TGCGCCAGCAGGCCAAGAGCGCAGGGGGTTACAGATACGCAGTATTTT. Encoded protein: CASRPRAQGVTDTQYF.

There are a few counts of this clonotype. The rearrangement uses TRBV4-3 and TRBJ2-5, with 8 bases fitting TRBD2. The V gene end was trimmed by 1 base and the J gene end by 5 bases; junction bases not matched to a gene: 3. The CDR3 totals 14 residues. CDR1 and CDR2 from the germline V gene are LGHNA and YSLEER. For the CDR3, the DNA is TGCGCCAGCAGCCAAGCGGGAGGGCCCGAGACCCAGTACTTC. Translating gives CASSQAGGPETQYF.

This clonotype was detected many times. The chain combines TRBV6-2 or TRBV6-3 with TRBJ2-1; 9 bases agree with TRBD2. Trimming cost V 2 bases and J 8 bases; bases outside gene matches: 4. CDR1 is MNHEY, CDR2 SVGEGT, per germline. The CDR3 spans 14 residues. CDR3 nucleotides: TGTGCCAGCAGTTACGGTAGCGGGAGCTATGAGCAGTTCTTC. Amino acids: CASSYGSGSYEQFF.

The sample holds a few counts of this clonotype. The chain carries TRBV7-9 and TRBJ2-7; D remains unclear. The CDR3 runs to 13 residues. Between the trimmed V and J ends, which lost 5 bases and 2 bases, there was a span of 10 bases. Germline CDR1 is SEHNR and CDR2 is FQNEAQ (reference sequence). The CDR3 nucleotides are TGTGCCAGCAGCCCCATCATAACCTACGAGCAGTACTTC. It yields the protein CASSPIITYEQYF.

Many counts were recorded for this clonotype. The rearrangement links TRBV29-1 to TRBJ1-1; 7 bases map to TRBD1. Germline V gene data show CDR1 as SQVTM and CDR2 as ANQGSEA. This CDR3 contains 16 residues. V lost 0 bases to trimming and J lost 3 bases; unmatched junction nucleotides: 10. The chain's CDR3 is CSVEDWQGGKYTEAFF. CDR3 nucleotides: TGCAGCGTTGAAGATTGGCAGGGGGGGAAGTACACTGAAGCTTTCTTT.

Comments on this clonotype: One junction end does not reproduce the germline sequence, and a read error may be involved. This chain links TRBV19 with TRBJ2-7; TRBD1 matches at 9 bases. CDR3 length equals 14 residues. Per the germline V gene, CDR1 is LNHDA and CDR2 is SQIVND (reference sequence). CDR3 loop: CASEPGQGHYEQNF. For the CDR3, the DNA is TGTGCCAGTGAGCCGGGACAGGGCCACTACGAGCAGAACTTC.

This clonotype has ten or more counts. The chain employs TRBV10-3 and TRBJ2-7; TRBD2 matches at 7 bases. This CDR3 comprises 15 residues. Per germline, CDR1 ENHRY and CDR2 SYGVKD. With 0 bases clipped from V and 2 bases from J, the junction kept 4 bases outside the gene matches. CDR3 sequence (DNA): TGTGCCATCAGTGAGTCAGAAGGGACTACCTACGAGCAGTACTTC. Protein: CAISESEGTTYEQYF.

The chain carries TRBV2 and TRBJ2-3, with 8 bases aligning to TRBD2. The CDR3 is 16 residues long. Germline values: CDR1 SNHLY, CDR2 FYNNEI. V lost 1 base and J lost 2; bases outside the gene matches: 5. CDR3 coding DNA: TGTGCCAGCAGTGAAGAACCGACTAGCGCCACAGATACGCAGTATTTT. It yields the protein CASSEEPTSATDTQYF.

The CDR3 region is CASSHTYDEQYF. Here the CDR3 DNA reads TGTGCCAGCAGCCATACATACGACGAGCAGTACTTC. The V call is TRBV5-4, the J call TRBJ2-7, with D hard to call. With 4 bases removed from V and 5 bases from J, the gap between germline ends came to 10 bases. The CDR3 consists of 12 residues. Germline CDR1 reads SGHNT; CDR2 reads YYREEE (reference sequence).

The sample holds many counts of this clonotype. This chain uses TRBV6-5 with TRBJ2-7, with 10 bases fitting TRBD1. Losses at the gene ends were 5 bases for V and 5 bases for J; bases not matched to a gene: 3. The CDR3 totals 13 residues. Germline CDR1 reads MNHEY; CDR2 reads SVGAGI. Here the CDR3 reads CASSPGTGDEQYF. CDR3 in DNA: TGTGCCAGCAGTCCCGGGACAGGGGACGAGCAGTACTTC.

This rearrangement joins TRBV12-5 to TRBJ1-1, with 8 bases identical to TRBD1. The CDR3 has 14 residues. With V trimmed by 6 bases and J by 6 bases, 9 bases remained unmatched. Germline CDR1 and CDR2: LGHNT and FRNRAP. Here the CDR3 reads CASGNRGDWSEAFF. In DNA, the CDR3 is TGTGCTAGTGGGAACAGGGGGGACTGGTCTGAAGCTTTCTTT.

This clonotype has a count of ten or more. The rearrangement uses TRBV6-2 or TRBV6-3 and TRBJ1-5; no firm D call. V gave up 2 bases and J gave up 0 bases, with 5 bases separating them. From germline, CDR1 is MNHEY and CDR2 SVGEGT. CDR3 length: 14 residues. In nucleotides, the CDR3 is TGTGCCAGCAGTTACCTTCATAGCAATCAGCCCCAGCATTTT. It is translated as CASSYLHSNQPQHF.

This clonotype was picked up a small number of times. CDR3 bases: TGTGCCGAGGGGGGAGGGAACACCGGGGAGCTGTTTTTT. Protein sequence: CAEGGGNTGELFF. The chain joins TRBV7-8 to TRBJ2-2; D is perhaps TRBD1 or TRBD2 (6 bases each). The CDR3 is made up of 13 amino acids. Trimming cost V 11 bases and J 1 base, with 11 bases left between them. The V gene's germline CDR1 is SGHVS and CDR2 FQNEAQ. Complete variable domain (other parts from reference TRBV7-8 and TRBJ2-2): GAGVSQSPRYKVAKRGQDVALRCDPISGHVSLFWYQQALGQGPEFLTYFQNEAQLDKSGLPSDRFFAERPEGSVSTLKIQRTQQEDSAVYLCAEGGGNTGELFFGEGSRLTVL.

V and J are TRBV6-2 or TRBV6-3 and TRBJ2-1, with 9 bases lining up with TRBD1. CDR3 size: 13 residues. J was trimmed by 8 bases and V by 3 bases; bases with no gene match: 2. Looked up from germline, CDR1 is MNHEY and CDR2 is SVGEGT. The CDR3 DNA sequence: TGTGCCAGCAGTTATGGACAGGGGTATGAGCAGTTCTTC. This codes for CASSYGQGYEQFF.

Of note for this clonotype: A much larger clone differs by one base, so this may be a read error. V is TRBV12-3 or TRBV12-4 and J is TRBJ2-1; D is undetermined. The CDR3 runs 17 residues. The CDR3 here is CASSLIVGASSYNEQLF. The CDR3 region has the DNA TGTGCCAGCAGTCTTATTGTGGGCGCCAGCTCCTACAATGAGCAGCTCTTC.

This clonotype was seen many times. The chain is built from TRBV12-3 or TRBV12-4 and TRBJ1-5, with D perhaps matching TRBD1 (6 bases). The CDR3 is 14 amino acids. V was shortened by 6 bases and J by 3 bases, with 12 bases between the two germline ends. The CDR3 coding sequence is TGTGCCAGCAGGAACAGGGATCCCAATCAGCCCCAGCATTTT. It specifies CASRNRDPNQPQHF.

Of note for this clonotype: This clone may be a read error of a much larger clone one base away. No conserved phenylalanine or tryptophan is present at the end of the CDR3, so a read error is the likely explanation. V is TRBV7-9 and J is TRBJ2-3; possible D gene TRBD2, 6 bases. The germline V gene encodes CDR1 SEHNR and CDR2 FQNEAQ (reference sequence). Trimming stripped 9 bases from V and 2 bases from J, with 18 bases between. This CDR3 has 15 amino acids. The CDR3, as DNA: TGTGCCAGTGTAGCGGACTATAGGGTCACAGATACGCAGTATCTT. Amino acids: CASVADYRVTDTQYL.

The CDR3 region has the DNA TGTGCCAGCAGCCAAAGAAATGAGCAAGAGACCCAGTACTTC. Amino acid sequence: CASSQRNEQETQYF. This rearrangement joins TRBV3-1 to TRBJ2-5; D uncertain. V lost 2 bases and J 2 bases, leaving 9 bases between the germline ends. Germline assignment: CDR1 LGHDT and CDR2 YNNKEL (reference sequence). The CDR3 is 14 amino acids.